The clone carrying this T cell receptor (beta chain) was observed a few times. Its antigen is undetermined. TCRdb processed the reads anew with MiXCR; each CDR3 protein has one entry. The table lists 400,000 to 600,000 distinct CDR3 sequences, roughly 42% of them singletons. This sample was taken from a study of T cell repertoires in cytomegalovirus infection. Overall study context: Newly reported HLA-C-restricted and thoroughly characterized HLA-B-restricted CMV epitopes were employed. Evidence of both CMV infection and a matching HLA type came from public TCR beta signatures. Findings of the study overall: CMV-specific TCR beta clonotypes restricted by HLA-C were the ones dominating the ex vivo response. Pooled public TCR beta family frequency picked out CMV carriers with the relevant HLA.

With 0 bases clipped from V and 8 bases from J, the junction kept 4 bases outside the gene matches. In germline, CDR1 is SGHNT, CDR2 YYREEE (reference sequence). The CDR3 contains 14 residues. This TCR was sampled from a human donor in good health (CMV status not recorded). Some clones in this sample may be carry-over from other donors' samples. The rearrangement uses TRBV5-4 and TRBJ1-2; 10 bases align to TRBD1. The source was cultured PBMCs, collected from culture after CMV antigen stimulation. The DNA of the CDR3 is TGTGCCAGCAGCTTGGTCGACAGGGGGCACGGCTACACCTTC. This gives the protein CASSLVDRGHGYTF.